A selection of T cell receptor beta chains follows, all from one sample in a study of immune evolution from preneoplasia to lung adenocarcinoma. Sequencing used immunoSEQ multiplex PCR; TCRdb keeps in-frame clones, though not all of them. Altogether about 7,800 clones are present, roughly two thirds being singletons, with the ten largest covering 10% to 13%. The sequencing sample was made of FFPE lung adenocarcinoma in situ tissue. The receptors here all came from a donor older than 65 with lung adenocarcinoma. Some clones in this sample may be carry-over from other donors' samples. Both conserved end residues are part of each CDR3. A D gene is named only where the DNA matches it firmly. The size of a clone is reported for some rows only, either as once, few or many, or as a class for expanded clones.

clone size,D gene,J gene,V gene,CDR3 DNA,CDR3 protein
.,.,TRBJ2-1,TRBV29-1,TGCAGCGTTGCGGCGGTGATGGTCAATGAGCAGTTCTTC,CSVAAVMVNEQFF
.,TRBD1,TRBJ1-2,TRBV28,TGTGCCAGGAAAGGGGGCTACCTTTATGGCTACACCTTC,CARKGGYLYGYTF
once,TRBD2,TRBJ2-3,TRBV6-4,TGTGCCAGCAGCCCTAGCGGGGGGGCCGGAGATACGCAGTATTTT,CASSPSGGAGDTQYF
.,.,TRBJ2-3,TRBV18,TGTGCCAGCTCACCGAGATTAGACACAGATACGCAGTATTTT,CASSPRLDTDTQYF
.,.,TRBJ2-7,TRBV29-1,TGCAGCGTTGGGACTCCCCTGAAGGCCTACGAGCAGTACTTC,CSVGTPLKAYEQYF
.,.,TRBJ1-1,TRBV5-1,TGCGCCAGCAGGGTAGGGAACACTGAAGCTTTCTTT,CASRVGNTEAFF
.,.,TRBJ2-3,TRBV4-1,TGCGCCAGCAGCCGGGGGGGGGCATCCCCAGATACGCAGTATTTT,CASSRGGASPDTQYF
.,.,TRBJ1-1,TRBV18,TGTGCCAGCTCACCAGTGGGGGGCGAGGGTGAAGCTTTCTTT,CASSPVGGEGEAFF
.,.,TRBJ2-7,TRBV29-1,TGCAGCGTTCTGGGCAACTACGAGCAGTACTTC,CSVLGNYEQYF
.,TRBD1,TRBJ2-7,TRBV27,TGTGCCAGCAGCCGGGGGACAGGAGGGGTCGAGCAGTACTTC,CASSRGTGGVEQYF
few,.,TRBJ1-2,TRBV6-1,TGTGCCAGCAGAGAGGATGGCTACACCTTC,CASREDGYTF
few,.,TRBJ1-5,TRBV5-4,TGTGCCAGCAGCTTGATGGGGGCGGATCAGCCCCAGCATTTT,CASSLMGADQPQHF
once,.,TRBJ1-1,TRBV30,TGTGCCTGGAGTGGAACGGGGGAGGTGGCTGAAGCTTTCTTT,CAWSGTGEVAEAFF
few,.,TRBJ1-2,TRBV30,TGTGCCTGGAGGTCTCATGGCTACACCTTC,CAWRSHGYTF
once,.,TRBJ1-3,TRBV6-5,TGTGCCAGCACCAAGTTTACCTCTGGAAACACCATATATTTT,CASTKFTSGNTIYF
.,.,TRBJ2-5,TRBV5-5,TGTGCCAGCAGCTTGGCAGGCGGCTTGGGAGAGACCCAGTACTTC,CASSLAGGLGETQYF
once,TRBD1,TRBJ1-5,TRBV6-9,TGTGCCAGCCCGCCGGACAGGGATCATCAGCCCCAGCATTTT,CASPPDRDHQPQHF
.,.,TRBJ1-4,TRBV19,TGTGCCAGTATCCCTAATGAAAAACTGTTTTTT,CASIPNEKLFF
.,TRBD1,TRBJ2-7,TRBV6-6,TGTGCCAGCAGTCCGACAGGGTACTACGAGCAGTACTTC,CASSPTGYYEQYF
once,TRBD1,TRBJ1-6,TRBV30,TGTGCCTGGACCCGGACAGGGGAAATAGATTCACCCCTCCACTTT,CAWTRTGEIDSPLHF
few,TRBD2,TRBJ2-7,TRBV30,TGTGCCTGGAGTCCGACCGGGACTAGTGGTCTCGAGCAGTACTTC,CAWSPTGTSGLEQYF
.,TRBD1,TRBJ1-5,TRBV9,TGTGCCAGCAGCGTGGGACAGGGTGGCAATCAGCCCCAGCATTTT,CASSVGQGGNQPQHF
.,.,TRBJ2-1,TRBV5-1,TGCGCCAGCACCATCTCCGGGACTGCGAACAATGAGCAGTTCTTC,CASTISGTANNEQFF
.,.,TRBJ2-1,TRBV14,TGTGCCAGCAGCCCCCGGGGCAAGGCTTACAATGAGCAGTTCTTC,CASSPRGKAYNEQFF
once,.,TRBJ2-1,TRBV6-1,TGTGCCAGCAGTGAAGGGGCCGAGGCGAATGAGCAGTTCTTC,CASSEGAEANEQFF
.,.,TRBJ2-7,TRBV6-6,TGTGCCAGCACGGCGCTGGGGGGGCTAAGCGAGCAGTACTTC,CASTALGGLSEQYF
.,.,TRBJ2-3,TRBV15,TGTGCCACCAGCAGAGGGACAACCTTTAGCACAGATACGCAGTATTTT,CATSRGTTFSTDTQYF
.,.,TRBJ1-5,TRBV19,TGTGCCAGTAGTATAAGGCAAGGCCTTCAGCCCCAGCATTTT,CASSIRQGLQPQHF
.,.,TRBJ2-7,TRBV6-1,TGTGCCAGCAGTGAAGCCCTACTCCGGGAGTTCTACGAGCAGTACTTC,CASSEALLREFYEQYF
.,.,TRBJ2-1,TRBV29-1,TGCAGCGTAACCAGGACCTTTTCCTACAATGAGCAGTTCTTC,CSVTRTFSYNEQFF
few,.,TRBJ1-2,TRBV9,TGTGCCAGCAGCTCATTGGGACTGCGGTCCCTGGGCTACACCTTC,CASSSLGLRSLGYTF
few,TRBD2,TRBJ2-5,TRBV5-4,TGTGCCAGCAGCAGGGGCGGGAGACAAGAGACCCAGTACTTC,CASSRGGRQETQYF
.,.,TRBJ2-1,TRBV5-4,TGTGCCAGCAGCTTGGGTCGGCAGGAACACAATGAGCAGTTCTTC,CASSLGRQEHNEQFF
.,TRBD2,TRBJ2-7,TRBV7-2,TGTGCCAGCAGCTTACAAGCGGGAGCCAACGAGCAGCACTTC,CASSLQAGANEQHF
.,.,TRBJ2-7,TRBV11-2,TGTGCCAGCAGCTTAATTATTACAAACTACGAGCAGTACTTC,CASSLIITNYEQYF
.,.,TRBJ2-5,TRBV9,TGTGCCAGCAGCGTCCAGGGGGGTCGAGAGACCCAGTACTTC,CASSVQGGRETQYF
.,.,TRBJ2-3,TRBV7-3,TGTGCCAGCAGCTTAATGGGGAGCACAGATACGCAGTATTTT,CASSLMGSTDTQYF
.,TRBD1,TRBJ1-1,TRBV18,TGTGCCAGCTCACCAACAGGGGACATGAACACTGAAGCTTTCTTT,CASSPTGDMNTEAFF
once,.,TRBJ1-1,TRBV20-1,TGCAGTGTCGGGGGCAACACTGAAGCTTTCTTT,CSVGGNTEAFF
once,.,TRBJ1-3,TRBV18,TGTGCCAGCTCTCAAGGACGGGGCGCCGAAAACACCATATATTTT,CASSQGRGAENTIYF
.,TRBD2,TRBJ2-7,TRBV5-1,TGCGCCAGCAGCTTGACTAGCGGGAGGGCCGGGGGGGACGAGCAGTACTTC,CASSLTSGRAGGDEQYF
.,.,TRBJ1-6,TRBV7-3,TGTGCCAGCAGCTTTATAAGGAATTCACCCCTCCACTTT,CASSFIRNSPLHF
once,.,TRBJ1-1,TRBV20-1,TGCAGTGCTAGAGGGGCAGCGAGAATAAACTTT,CSARGAARINF
.,.,TRBJ1-3,TRBV19,TGTGCCAGTAGTTGGCCAGTCTCTGGAAACACCATATATTTT,CASSWPVSGNTIYF
once,.,TRBJ1-1,TRBV5-4,TGTGCCAGCAGCTCCCGGAGGAACACTGAAGCTTTCTTT,CASSSRRNTEAFF
.,TRBD2,TRBJ2-3,TRBV11-3,TGTGCCAGCAGCTTAATAGCGGGGGGGCACTCGGATACGCAGTATTTT,CASSLIAGGHSDTQYF
.,TRBD2,TRBJ2-3,TRBV11-2,TGTGCCAGCAGCCCCGGGACTAGCTCAGATACGCAGTATTTT,CASSPGTSSDTQYF
.,.,TRBJ1-1,TRBV5-1,TGCGCCAGCAGCTTGATGGGGGCCGGGACTGAAGCTTTCTTT,CASSLMGAGTEAFF
once,.,TRBJ1-2,TRBV28,TGTGCCAGCAACAACCCCGGGACCTTTGGCTACACCTTC,CASNNPGTFGYTF
.,.,TRBJ1-1,TRBV6-6,TGTGCCAGCATCAGAGACCGGTGGACTGAAGCTTTCTTT,CASIRDRWTEAFF
.,.,TRBJ2-5,TRBV11-1,TGTGCCAGCAGCTACCCAGACAGCCAGCAGTACTTC,CASSYPDSQQYF
.,.,TRBJ1-2,TRBV15,TGTGCCACCAGCAGGGGCGGGGTCGTTGATGGCTACACCTTC,CATSRGGVVDGYTF
.,.,TRBJ2-1,TRBV7-9,TGTGCCAGCAGCTTAGACGGATTTGTGCAGTTCTTC,CASSLDGFVQFF